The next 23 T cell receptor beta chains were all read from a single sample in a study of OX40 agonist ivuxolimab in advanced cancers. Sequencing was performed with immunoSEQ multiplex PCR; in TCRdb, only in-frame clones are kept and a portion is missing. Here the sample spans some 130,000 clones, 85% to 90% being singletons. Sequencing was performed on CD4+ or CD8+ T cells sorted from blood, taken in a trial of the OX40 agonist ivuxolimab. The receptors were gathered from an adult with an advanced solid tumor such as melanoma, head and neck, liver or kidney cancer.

The DNA of the CDR3 is TGTGCCAGCAGCTTTGGGGGAAGGGACACTGAAGCTTTCTTT. Translation: CASSFGGRDTEAFF. The chain has TRBV7-3 and TRBJ1-1; maybe TRBD1 (5 bases). Germline CDR1 and CDR2: SGHTA and FQGTGA. Trimming took 3 bases from V and 3 from J, leaving 11 bases between them. The CDR3 has 14 residues.

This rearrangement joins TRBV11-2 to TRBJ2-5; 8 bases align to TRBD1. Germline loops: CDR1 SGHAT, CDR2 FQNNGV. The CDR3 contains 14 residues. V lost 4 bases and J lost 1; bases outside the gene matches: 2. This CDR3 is CASSSDRAQETQYF. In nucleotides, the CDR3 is TGTGCCAGCAGCTCGGACAGGGCCCAAGAGACCCAGTACTTC.

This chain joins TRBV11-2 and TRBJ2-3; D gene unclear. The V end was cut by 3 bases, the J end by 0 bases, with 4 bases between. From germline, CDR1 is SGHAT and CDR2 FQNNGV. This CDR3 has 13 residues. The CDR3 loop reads CASSLVSTDTQYF. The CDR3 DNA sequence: TGTGCCAGCAGCTTGGTGAGCACAGATACGCAGTATTTT.

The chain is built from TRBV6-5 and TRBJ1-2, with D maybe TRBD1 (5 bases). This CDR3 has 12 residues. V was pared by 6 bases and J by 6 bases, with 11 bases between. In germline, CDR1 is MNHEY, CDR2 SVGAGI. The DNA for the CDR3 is TGTGCCAGCAGGGGGACGGGACATGGCTACACCTTC. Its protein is CASRGTGHGYTF.

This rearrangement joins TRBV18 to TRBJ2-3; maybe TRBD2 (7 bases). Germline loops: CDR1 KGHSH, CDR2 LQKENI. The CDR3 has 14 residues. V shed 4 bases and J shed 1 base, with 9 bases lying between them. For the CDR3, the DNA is TGTGCCAGCTCACGGGGGGGCGGCACAGATACGCAGTATTTT. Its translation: CASSRGGGTDTQYF.

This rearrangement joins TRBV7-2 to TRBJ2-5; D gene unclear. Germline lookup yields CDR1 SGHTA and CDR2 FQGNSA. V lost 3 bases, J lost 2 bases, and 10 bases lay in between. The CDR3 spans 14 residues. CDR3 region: CASSLGGSQETQYF. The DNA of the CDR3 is TGTGCCAGCAGCTTGGGCGGCTCTCAAGAGACCCAGTACTTC.

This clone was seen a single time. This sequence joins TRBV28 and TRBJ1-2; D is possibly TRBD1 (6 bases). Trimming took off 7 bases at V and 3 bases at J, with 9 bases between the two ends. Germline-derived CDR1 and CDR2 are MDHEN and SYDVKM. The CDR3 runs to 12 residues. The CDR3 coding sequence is TGTGCCAGCACGGGGGCGGACTATGGCTACACCTTC. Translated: CASTGADYGYTF.

CDR3 nucleotide sequence: TGTGCCAGCAGGGAGATCCGGGACAGGAACACAGATACGCAGTATTTT. Its protein is CASREIRDRNTDTQYF. V and J are TRBV28 and TRBJ2-3; 8 bases map to TRBD1. CDR3 length: 16 amino acids. J gave up 2 bases and V 6 bases, and 10 bases lay outside the gene matches. The V gene's germline CDR1 is MDHEN and CDR2 SYDVKM.

The CDR3 region is CAWSGLAGVPEETQYF. The CDR3, as DNA: TGTGCCTGGAGTGGACTAGCGGGGGTTCCGGAGGAGACCCAGTACTTC. The chain couples TRBV30 to TRBJ2-5; 12 bases map to TRBD2. The CDR3 covers 16 residues. Germline trimming cut 1 base from V and 5 bases from J; bases unmatched to any gene: 8. Per the germline V gene, CDR1 is GTSNPN and CDR2 is SVGIG (reference sequence).

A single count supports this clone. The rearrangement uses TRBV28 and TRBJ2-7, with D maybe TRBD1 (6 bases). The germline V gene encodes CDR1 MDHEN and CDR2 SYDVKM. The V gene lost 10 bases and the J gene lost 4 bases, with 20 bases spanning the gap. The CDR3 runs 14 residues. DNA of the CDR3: TGTGCCACCCGAGGGGGTGCAGGAGGATACGAGCAGTACTTC. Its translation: CATRGGAGGYEQYF.

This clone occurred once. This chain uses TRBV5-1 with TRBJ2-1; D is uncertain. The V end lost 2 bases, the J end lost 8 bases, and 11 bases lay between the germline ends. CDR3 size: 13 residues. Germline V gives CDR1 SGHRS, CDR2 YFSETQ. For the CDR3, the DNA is TGCGCCAGCAGCTTCAATGGGAAAGATGAGCAGTTCTTC. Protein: CASSFNGKDEQFF.

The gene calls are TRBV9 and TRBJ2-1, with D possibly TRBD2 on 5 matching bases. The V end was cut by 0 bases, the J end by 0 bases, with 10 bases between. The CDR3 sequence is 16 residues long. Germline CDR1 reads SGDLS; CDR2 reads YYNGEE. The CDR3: CASSVGLGSSYNEQFF. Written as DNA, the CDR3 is TGTGCCAGCAGCGTAGGGCTGGGGAGCTCCTACAATGAGCAGTTCTTC.

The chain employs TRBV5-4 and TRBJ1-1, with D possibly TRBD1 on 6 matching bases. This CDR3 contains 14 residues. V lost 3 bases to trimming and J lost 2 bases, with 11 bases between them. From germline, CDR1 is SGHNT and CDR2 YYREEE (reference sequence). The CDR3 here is CASSSPTGNTEAFF. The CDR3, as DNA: TGTGCCAGCAGCTCACCGACAGGAAACACTGAAGCTTTCTTT.

This chain's CDR3 is CASSPTGGGAANYGYTF. Written as DNA, the CDR3 is TGTGCCAGCAGCCCGACCGGGGGGGGCGCCGCTAACTATGGCTACACCTTC. The J gene is TRBJ1-2, the V gene TRBV5-4; weak D call: TRBD1 (6 bases). CDR1 SGHNT and CDR2 YYREEE come from the germline V gene (reference sequence). There are 17 residues in the CDR3. The V and J ends lost 4 bases and 0 bases respectively, with 19 bases between them.

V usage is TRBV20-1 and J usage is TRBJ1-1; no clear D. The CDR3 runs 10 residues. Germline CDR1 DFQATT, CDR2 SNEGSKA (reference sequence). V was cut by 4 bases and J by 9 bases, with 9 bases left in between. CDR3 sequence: CSAMVPQAFF. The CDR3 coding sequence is TGCAGTGCTATGGTTCCCCAAGCTTTCTTT.

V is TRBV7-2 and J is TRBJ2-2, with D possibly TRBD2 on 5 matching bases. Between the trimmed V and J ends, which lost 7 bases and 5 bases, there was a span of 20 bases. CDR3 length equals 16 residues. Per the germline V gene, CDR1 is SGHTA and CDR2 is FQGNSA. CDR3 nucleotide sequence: TGTGCCAGCACCTCGATTAAGGGAGTGTTGACCGGGGAGCTGTTTTTT. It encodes CASTSIKGVLTGELFF.

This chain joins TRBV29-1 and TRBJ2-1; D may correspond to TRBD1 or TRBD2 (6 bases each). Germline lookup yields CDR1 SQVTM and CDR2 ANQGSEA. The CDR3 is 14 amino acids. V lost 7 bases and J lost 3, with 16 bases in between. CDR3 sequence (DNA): TGCAGCGCCGAGGGGGGTATTGTCTACAATGAGCAGTTCTTC. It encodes CSAEGGIVYNEQFF.

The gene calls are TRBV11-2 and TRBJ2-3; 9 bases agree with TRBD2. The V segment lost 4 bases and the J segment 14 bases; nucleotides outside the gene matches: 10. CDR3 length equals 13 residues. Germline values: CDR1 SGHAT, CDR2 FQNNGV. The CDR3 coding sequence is TGTGCCAGCAGCTCACCTCTAGCGGGGATACGGTATTTT. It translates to CASSSPLAGIRYF.

CDR3 sequence (DNA): TGTGCCAGCAGTCCAGGGACTAGCGGGGGATGGGGGGAGACCCAGTACTTC. Protein: CASSPGTSGGWGETQYF. The chain combines TRBV27 with TRBJ2-5, with 14 bases aligning to TRBD2. CDR1 is MNHEY, CDR2 SMNVEV, per germline (reference sequence). Unmatched junction bases numbered 10, after V lost 5 bases and J lost 5 bases. This CDR3 contains 17 residues.

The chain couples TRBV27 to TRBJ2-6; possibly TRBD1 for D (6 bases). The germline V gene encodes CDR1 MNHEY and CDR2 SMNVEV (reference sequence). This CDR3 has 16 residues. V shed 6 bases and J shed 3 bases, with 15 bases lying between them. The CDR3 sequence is CASSLLRGGGANVLTF. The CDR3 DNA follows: TGTGCCAGCAGCTTACTCAGGGGTGGTGGGGCCAACGTCCTGACTTTC.

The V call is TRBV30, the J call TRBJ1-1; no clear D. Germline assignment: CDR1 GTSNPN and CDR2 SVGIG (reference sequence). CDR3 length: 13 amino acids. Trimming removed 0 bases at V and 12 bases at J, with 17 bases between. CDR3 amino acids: CAWSVGGPSLPFF. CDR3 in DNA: TGTGCCTGGAGTGTGGGAGGACCAAGCTTACCTTTCTTT.

DNA for the CDR3: TGTGCCAGCAGCGTAGGAGGGCGGGGACCCCCCTACAATGAGCAGTTCTTC. The encoded protein is CASSVGGRGPPYNEQFF. The chain carries TRBV9 and TRBJ2-1, with D maybe TRBD2 (6 bases). Germline lookup yields CDR1 SGDLS and CDR2 YYNGEE. The CDR3 covers 17 residues. V was pared by 0 bases and J by 2 bases, with 15 bases between.

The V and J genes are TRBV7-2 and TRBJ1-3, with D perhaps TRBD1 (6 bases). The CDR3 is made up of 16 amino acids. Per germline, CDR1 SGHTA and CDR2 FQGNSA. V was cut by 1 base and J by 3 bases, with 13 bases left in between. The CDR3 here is CASSLGAGAGGNTIYF. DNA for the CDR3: TGTGCCAGCAGCTTAGGGGCAGGGGCGGGTGGAAACACCATATATTTT.